What follows is one T cell receptor beta chain and its context. The antigen remains undetermined. This sample was taken from a study of siplizumab effects on memory and regulatory T cells. This CDR3 region has 13 residues. V gave up 5 bases and J gave up 1 base; unmatched junction bases: 3. Germline CDR1 reads SQVTM; CDR2 reads ANQGSEA. The table came from immunoSEQ multiplex PCR; TCRdb's copy has only in-frame clones and leaves some out. The repertoire has some 75,000 clones, 90% to 95% of them found once; the top ten carry 5%. Study-wide findings and caveats: The authors mapped only a minor fraction of alloreactive clones to unstimulated subsets. An assignable phenotype, naive or memory, was missing from roughly 84-95% of proliferating CD4+ or CD8+ clones. A major contribution to the alloresponse seemed to be made by naive T cells, which seemed more diverse than memory cells.

This TCR was recovered from a human donor in good health. The sequenced material came from CD8+ T cells sorted from blood. V is TRBV29-1 and J is TRBJ2-3, with 7 nucleotides matching TRBD2. The CDR3 here is CSVTSAGTDTQYF. The CDR3 DNA reads as TGCAGCGTTACTAGCGCCGGCACAGATACGCAGTATTTT.